The 14 T cell receptor beta chains presented below share a single source sample, sequenced in a study of OX40 agonist ivuxolimab in advanced cancers. Repertoires were generated with immunoSEQ multiplex PCR, while TCRdb's copy carries only in-frame clones and drops some. The repertoire consists of about 120,000 clones, with roughly nine tenths occurring once and the leading ten covering more than 0.45%. The material sequenced was CD4+ or CD8+ T cells sorted from blood, taken in a trial of the OX40 agonist ivuxolimab. The receptors were sampled from an adult with an advanced solid tumor such as melanoma, head and neck, liver or kidney cancer.

The chain links TRBV19 to TRBJ1-5, with D maybe TRBD1 (5 bases). Germline V lookup: CDR1 LNHDA, CDR2 SQIVND (reference sequence). The V end was cut by 6 bases, the J end by 6 bases, with 18 bases between. The CDR3 has 15 amino acids. DNA for the CDR3: TGTGCCAGTAGGCAGGAGGGGAGGCAGGGTCAGCCCCAGCATTTT. It codes for CASRQEGRQGQPQHF.

CDR3: CASSPQTRQETQYF. DNA for the CDR3: TGTGCCAGCAGCCCCCAGACTAGACAAGAGACCCAGTACTTC. The genes are TRBV7-2 and TRBJ2-5, with D possibly matching TRBD2 (6 bases). Germline V gives CDR1 SGHTA, CDR2 FQGNSA. The CDR3 loop spans 14 amino acids. Trimming shortened V by 5 bases and J by 2 bases, and 12 bases separated the two germline ends.

This chain joins TRBV11-2 and TRBJ2-5; 8 bases map to TRBD2. V lost 0 bases and J lost 7; bases outside the gene matches: 7. Germline V CDR1 and CDR2: SGHAT, FQNNGV. The CDR3 covers 15 residues. In DNA, the CDR3 is TGTGCCAGCAGCTTAGATCCGCTAGCGGGCGCGACCCAGTACTTC. Translation: CASSLDPLAGATQYF. Based on the CDR3 plus reference TRBV11-2 and TRBJ2-5, the full variable domain is EAGVAQSPRYKIIEKRQSVAFWCNPISGHATLYWYQQILGQGPKLLIQFQNNGVVDDSQLPKDRFSAERLKGVDSTLKIQPAKLEDSAVYLCASSLDPLAGATQYFGPGTRLLVL.

This clone was recorded only once. The rearrangement uses TRBV4-3 and TRBJ2-5; TRBD2 matches at 11 bases. V lost 6 bases to trimming and J lost 4 bases; unmatched junction nucleotides: 7. The V gene's germline CDR1 is LGHNA and CDR2 YSLEER. The CDR3 contains 15 residues. In DNA form, the CDR3 reads TGCGCCAGCAGACGCGGGACTAGCGGTTTAGAGACCCAGTACTTC. Translated, it gives CASRRGTSGLETQYF.

This chain connects TRBV5-1 to TRBJ2-3, with 8 bases fitting TRBD2. The germline V gene encodes CDR1 SGHRS and CDR2 YFSETQ. The CDR3 length is 15 residues. The J segment lost 6 bases and the V segment lost 3 bases, leaving 9 bases of the junction unmatched. The CDR3 nucleotides are TGCGCCAGCAGCTACGCCGGGGGGGCCGCGGATACGCAGTATTTT. Protein: CASSYAGGAADTQYF.

J is TRBJ2-5 and V is TRBV7-9; 9 bases align to TRBD1. CDR1 is SEHNR, CDR2 FQNEAQ, per germline (reference sequence). The junction had 9 bases not matched to a gene; V was cut back by 5 bases and J by 5 bases. This CDR3 is 15 amino acids long. The CDR3 coding sequence is TGTGCCAGCAGCCCCTTGGGACAGGGTAGCGAGACCCAGTACTTC. It specifies CASSPLGQGSETQYF. Using reference TRBV7-9 and TRBJ2-5 for the parts outside the CDR3, the full variable domain is DTGVSQNPRHKITKRGQNVTFRCDPISEHNRLYWYRQTLGQGPEFLTYFQNEAQLEKSRLLSDRFSAERPKGSFSTLEIQRTEQGDSAMYLCASSPLGQGSETQYFGPGTRLLVL.

V usage is TRBV18 and J usage is TRBJ2-7; the match to TRBD1 covers 9 bases. The CDR3 contains 15 residues. The germline V gene encodes CDR1 KGHSH and CDR2 LQKENI. V was clipped by 3 bases and J by 5 bases; unmatched bases: 8. CDR3 DNA: TGTGCCAGCTCACCCTGGGGGACAGGGAAGGACGAGCAGTACTTC. It encodes CASSPWGTGKDEQYF.

This clone was detected once. The chain uses TRBV7-2 and TRBJ2-3, with D possibly TRBD1 on 7 matching bases. The germline CDR1 and CDR2 sequences are SGHTA and FQGNSA. Between the trimmed V and J ends, which lost 6 bases and 0 bases, there was a span of 13 bases. This CDR3 comprises 15 residues. CDR3 in DNA: TGTGCCAGCAGTTCACAGGGGACTAGCACAGATACGCAGTATTTT. This encodes CASSSQGTSTDTQYF.

The chain's CDR3 is CAISESGASEKLFF. CDR3 sequence (DNA): TGTGCCATCAGTGAGTCGGGGGCGAGTGAAAAACTGTTTTTT. The chain uses TRBV10-3 and TRBJ1-4, with TRBD1 as a possible D gene (6 bases). Trimming took off 0 bases at V and 7 bases at J, with 9 bases between the two ends. The CDR3 totals 14 residues. Germline CDR1 is ENHRY and CDR2 is SYGVKD.

CDR3 nucleotides: TGTGCCTGGAGTATTACTCATGACAGTCCACCCCTCCACTTT. Amino acid sequence: CAWSITHDSPPLHF. This chain joins TRBV30 and TRBJ1-6; D perhaps matches TRBD1 (5 bases). Germline V lookup: CDR1 GTSNPN, CDR2 SVGIG (reference sequence). V gave up 2 bases and J gave up 11 bases, with 16 bases separating them. The CDR3 has 14 amino acids.

J is TRBJ1-5 and V is TRBV10-3, with 9 bases that match TRBD1. The junction had 4 bases not matched to a gene; V was cut back by 3 bases and J by 4 bases. The CDR3 totals 15 residues. Germline V lookup: CDR1 ENHRY, CDR2 SYGVKD. This CDR3 reads CAISDGTGQNQPQHF. The CDR3 DNA follows: TGTGCCATCAGTGATGGGACAGGGCAGAATCAGCCCCAGCATTTT.

This sequence joins TRBV19 and TRBJ2-1; weak D call: TRBD2 (6 bases). Germline V CDR1 and CDR2: LNHDA, SQIVND (reference sequence). V was trimmed by 5 bases and J by 6 bases, leaving 14 bases between them. There are 14 residues in the CDR3. Here the CDR3 reads CASSPRDGSNEQFF. For the CDR3, the DNA is TGTGCCAGTAGTCCCCGGGACGGGAGCAATGAGCAGTTCTTC.

The V gene is TRBV7-2, the J gene TRBJ2-5; D assignment may be TRBD1 or TRBD2 (5 bases each). This CDR3 is 14 amino acids long. The V end lost 4 bases, the J end lost 5 bases, and 14 bases lay between the germline ends. CDR1 SGHTA and CDR2 FQGNSA come from the germline V gene. CDR3 loop: CASSSGTLKETQYF. The DNA of the CDR3 is TGTGCCAGCAGCTCGGGGACCCTCAAGGAGACCCAGTACTTC.

CDR3 nucleotides: TGTGCCTCGGGTTTGAGCAGCAATCAGCCCCAGCATTTT. The encoded protein is CASGLSSNQPQHF. V gene TRBV30 combines with J gene TRBJ1-5; D uncertain. From germline, CDR1 is GTSNPN and CDR2 SVGIG (reference sequence). Deletions cut 7 bases from V and 1 base from J, with 11 bases between. The length of the CDR3 is 13 residues. Supplemented by reference TRBV30 and TRBJ1-5, the full variable domain reads SQTIHQWPATLVQPVGSPLSLECTVEGTSNPNLYWYRQAAGRGLQLLFYSVGIGQISSEVPQNLSASRPQDRQFILSSKKLLLSDSGFYLCASGLSSNQPQHFGDGTRLSIL.